Each of the 9 T cell receptor beta chains below was sequenced from the same sample in a study of blood T cell repertoires in COVID-19. Method: immunoSEQ multiplex PCR; TCRdb's copy keeps in-frame clones and lacks some. The sample includes 39,000 or so clones, around 80% of them seen just once. Sequencing was carried out using peripheral blood. The receptor set was obtained from a man aged 40-50 years with active or convalescent COVID-19.

J is TRBJ1-2 and V is TRBV5-1; D is unclear. Germline V gives CDR1 SGHRS, CDR2 YFSETQ. The CDR3 covers 14 residues. The ends were cut back, 7 bases at V and 0 bases at J, with 13 bases in the middle. The CDR3 DNA reads TGCGCCAGCCGGACTGAAACTGCTAACTATGGCTACACCTTC. This encodes CASRTETANYGYTF.

The chain recombines TRBV11-2 with TRBJ2-1, with a tentative D call TRBD2 (6 bases). The CDR3 loop spans 18 amino acids. V lost 2 bases, J lost 0 bases, and 17 bases lay in between. From germline, CDR1 is SGHAT and CDR2 FQNNGV. Here the CDR3 DNA reads TGTGCCAGCAGCTTAAGTCAGGGCGGGGTTAGCTCCTACAATGAGCAGTTCTTC. As protein: CASSLSQGGVSSYNEQFF.

The CDR3 loop is CASSQPGTYEQYF. The CDR3 DNA sequence: TGTGCCAGCAGTCAACCGGGAACCTACGAGCAGTACTTC. This chain uses TRBV12-3 or TRBV12-4 with TRBJ2-7; D possibly corresponds to TRBD2 (5 bases). CDR3 length: 13 amino acids. V was clipped by 5 bases and J by 2 bases, with 10 bases between them.

The rearrangement uses TRBV6-4 and TRBJ2-6, with 7 bases aligning to TRBD1. There are 16 residues in the CDR3. Germline trimming cut 2 bases from V and 2 bases from J; bases unmatched to any gene: 3. Germline CDR1 reads MRHNA; CDR2 reads SNTAGT. Here the CDR3 reads CASSDEGGAGANVLTF. CDR3 bases: TGTGCCAGCAGTGACGAAGGGGGCGCTGGGGCCAACGTCCTGACTTTC.

The chain combines TRBV4-1 with TRBJ1-6, with D possibly TRBD1 on 6 matching bases. Trimming left V 1 base short and J 10 bases short, with 17 bases between. Germline CDR1 and CDR2: MGHRA and YSYEKL. CDR3 length: 16 amino acids. This CDR3 reads CASSQGGGARNSPLHF. The CDR3 nucleotides are TGCGCCAGCAGCCAAGGAGGGGGGGCGAGGAACTCACCCCTCCACTTT.

The chain recombines TRBV7-8 with TRBJ1-2; tentatively, D is TRBD1 (5 bases). The CDR3 covers 14 residues. V lost 2 bases to trimming and J lost 7 bases, with 14 bases between them. The V gene's germline CDR1 is SGHVS and CDR2 FQNEAQ. The CDR3 is CASSLNQGQAGYTF. The CDR3 region has the DNA TGTGCCAGCAGCTTAAACCAGGGTCAGGCTGGCTACACCTTC.

This clone turned up a few times. This chain joins TRBV6-2 or TRBV6-3 and TRBJ1-4, with a tentative D call TRBD1 (6 bases). V lost 6 bases to trimming and J lost 5 bases, with 16 bases between them. Germline CDR1 is MNHEY and CDR2 is SVGEGT. The CDR3 runs to 15 residues. CDR3 DNA: TGTGCCAGCAGCCTCGTTCGACAGGAAAATGAAAAACTGTTTTTT. Translation: CASSLVRQENEKLFF.

The chain combines TRBV1 with TRBJ1-5; the table assigns TRBD1, which was not confirmed against the DNA. TRBV1 is classified as a pseudogene. This CDR3 region has 14 residues. The CDR3 sequence is CTSKIQGAGRPQHF. The CDR3 DNA sequence: TGCACCAGTAAAATTCAGGGGGCCGGACGCCCCCAGCATTTT.

The rearrangement links TRBV2 to TRBJ2-2; 8 bases are a match to TRBD1. Germline V CDR1 and CDR2: SNHLY, FYNNEI. This CDR3 has 13 amino acids. J lost 6 bases, V lost 6 bases, and 3 bases had no gene match. For the CDR3, the DNA is TGTGCCAGCAGGCAGGGGGCCTCCGGGGAGCTGTTTTTT. Translation gives CASRQGASGELFF. Using reference TRBV2 and TRBJ2-2 for the parts outside the CDR3, the full variable domain is EPEVTQTPSHQVTQMGQEVILRCVPISNHLYFYWYRQILGQKVEFLVSFYNNEISEKSEIFDDQFSVERPDGSNFTLKIRSTKLEDSAMYFCASRQGASGELFFGEGSRLTVL.